This TCR beta chain stems from a study of OX40 agonist ivuxolimab in advanced cancers. On this clone itself: The antigen remains unidentified.

The CDR3 is made up of 13 amino acids. Trimming removed 5 bases from V and 3 bases from J; junction bases left unmatched: 6. The germline V gene encodes CDR1 SQVTM and CDR2 ANQGSEA. Measured with immunoSEQ multiplex PCR; TCRdb has only the in-frame clones, and not every one. The sample comprises approximately 30,000 clones, 90% of which are singletons, and approximately 22% rests with the top ten. Whole-study results and caveats: The work left the antigen specificity of expanded peripheral T cells undetermined.

This TCR was sampled from an adult with an advanced solid tumor such as melanoma, head and neck, liver or kidney cancer. Material: CD4+ or CD8+ T cells sorted from blood, obtained in a trial of the OX40 agonist ivuxolimab. The genes are TRBV29-1 and TRBJ1-1, with 7 bases fitting TRBD1. The CDR3 loop reads CSVWTGLYTEAFF. CDR3 DNA sequence: TGCAGCGTTTGGACAGGTTTGTACACTGAAGCTTTCTTT.